These T cell receptor beta chains were read from a single sample in a study of blood T cell repertoires in COVID-19. The table came from immunoSEQ multiplex PCR; TCRdb's copy has only in-frame clones and leaves some out. Found here are about 270,000 clones, 86% of them singletons; the top ten hold 5.5% to 6.5%. Source material: peripheral blood. Every receptor here comes from a woman aged 80 or over with COVID-19, enrolled during active disease. Both conserved end residues are part of each CDR3. A D gene is named only where the DNA matches it firmly. A clone size is listed for some rows: how often the clone was seen (once, few, many), or a class if it is expanded.

>TRBV7-2|NA|TRBJ2-1|NA
TGTGCCAGCAGCCCTTCGCGGGGCGCTCGTGAGCAGTTCTTC
CASSPSRGAREQFF
>TRBV6-5|NA|TRBJ2-5|TRBD2
TGTGCCAGCAGTTACAGAGCTAGCGGGGAAGAGACCCAGTACTTC
CASSYRASGEETQYF
>TRBV5-4|NA|TRBJ1-6|TRBD1
TGTGCCAGCAGCTCGGGAGGGGACAGGGGAGGTTCACCCCTCCACTTT
CASSSGGDRGGSPLHF
>TRBV10-3|once|TRBJ1-4|NA
TGTGCCACCTTACAGGACCTTGGGGAAAAACTGTTTTTT
CATLQDLGEKLFF
>TRBV20-1|NA|TRBJ1-6|NA
TGCAGTGCTAGTCGAGAGGACAAGTGGAATTCACCCCTCCACTTT
CSASREDKWNSPLHF
>TRBV3-1/TRBV3-2|few|TRBJ1-2|NA
TGTGCCAGCAGCCAAGATCGGGGGGGCAATGGCTACACCTTC
CASSQDRGGNGYTF
>TRBV7-2|NA|TRBJ1-4|TRBD1
TGTGCCAGCAGCTTAAGACAGGGCTCGAGTGAAAAACTGTTTTTT
CASSLRQGSSEKLFF
>TRBV27|NA|TRBJ2-5|TRBD2
TGTGCCAGCAAGAAGGAGCGACTAGCGGGTCCAGAGACCCAGTACTTC
CASKKERLAGPETQYF
>TRBV18|NA|TRBJ2-2|NA
TGTGCCAGCTCACCGCTACTAAGTTATGACACCGGGGAGCTGTTTTTT
CASSPLLSYDTGELFF
>TRBV7-9|NA|TRBJ1-1|NA
TGTGCCAGCAGCTTAGAAAGGAGCCAAGCTTTCTTT
CASSLERSQAFF
>TRBV10-3|NA|TRBJ2-1|TRBD2
TGTGCCATCAGTGAGGGACTAGGTGGGGGCAATGAGCAGTTCTTC
CAISEGLGGGNEQFF
>TRBV6-4|NA|TRBJ2-7|TRBD2
TGTGCCAGCAGTGACTCCGTGACTAGCGGGGGATCAACCTACGAGCAGTACTTC
CASSDSVTSGGSTYEQYF
>TRBV2|NA|TRBJ1-3|NA
TGTGCCAGCAGTGAATCCAGCTCTGGAAACACCATATATTTT
CASSESSSGNTIYF
>TRBV6-1|once|TRBJ2-1|TRBD1
TGTGCCAGCAGTGAGGGACAGGGTCTCTACAATGAGCAGTTCTTC
CASSEGQGLYNEQFF
>TRBV10-3|NA|TRBJ1-2|TRBD1
TGTGCCACCGTCCAGGGGGCGCGGAGCTATGGCTACACCTTC
CATVQGARSYGYTF
>TRBV27|NA|TRBJ2-1|NA
TGCGCCAGCAGTTTATCGATCGCGGGGCTCTCCTACAATGAGCAGTTCTTC
CASSLSIAGLSYNEQFF
>TRBV6-2/TRBV6-3|NA|TRBJ1-2|NA
TGTGCCAGCAGTTACCGGCCTGGAGGGAACTATGGCTACACCTTC
CASSYRPGGNYGYTF
>TRBV5-1|NA|TRBJ2-3|NA
TGCGCCAGCAGTAGGGGTTCAGATACGCAGTATTTT
CASSRGSDTQYF
>TRBV5-6|NA|TRBJ1-3|NA
TGTGCCAGCAGCCGGGGACAAAATGGAAACACCATATATTTT
CASSRGQNGNTIYF
>TRBV6-6|NA|TRBJ1-2|NA
TGTGCCAGCAGTTACTCGACGGAGAATGGCTACACCTTC
CASSYSTENGYTF
>TRBV6-1|NA|TRBJ1-1|NA
TGTGCCAGCAGTGAAAAGGGGAGGACAACTGAAGCTTTCTTT
CASSEKGRTTEAFF
>TRBV7-8|NA|TRBJ2-2|TRBD2
TGTGCCAGCAGCTTTTTGGCCGGGGGGACCGGGGAGCTGTTTTTT
CASSFLAGGTGELFF
>TRBV10-1|NA|TRBJ1-5|NA
TGCGCCAGCGGACGGGGGACTCAGCCCCAGCATTTT
CASGRGTQPQHF
>TRBV7-8|few|TRBJ1-2|NA
TGTGCCAGCAGCTTAGCAGGTGTTTGGGGGCTTTCATCCGGCTACACCTTC
CASSLAGVWGLSSGYTF
>TRBV9|few|TRBJ2-3|NA
TGTGCCAGCAGCGTAGAGGCTGGGGGGGGCAGGGCAGATACGCAGTATTTT
CASSVEAGGGRADTQYF